This paragraph reports one T cell receptor (beta chain). V was cut by 8 bases and J by 3 bases, with 14 bases left in between. This CDR3 spans 14 amino acids. CDR1 and CDR2 from the germline V gene are SNHLY and FYNNEI. Researchers took RNA transcripts and amplified TCR beta CDR3 regions from them. RT-PCR with HTBI primers came first, then second-round multiplex PCR. TCRdb reprocessed the multiplex PCR reads with MiXCR, giving one entry per CDR3 protein. The repertoire has about 210,000 distinct CDR3 sequences, over 25% of them found once; the top ten carry approximately 9.6%. This entry belongs to a study of Graves' ophthalmopathy and Graves' hyperthyroidism.

This chain uses TRBV2 with TRBJ1-5; D gene ambiguous. The sample consisted of peripheral blood. This TCR was recovered from a man aged 45-60 years with Graves' ophthalmopathy. The DNA of the CDR3 is TGTGCCAGCCGGACGCAGGCGATCAATCAGCCCCAGCATTTT. This codes for CASRTQAINQPQHF.